These 32 T cell receptor beta chains share one sample of origin, sequenced in a study of T cell changes during pregnancy in multiple sclerosis. TCRdb keeps only in-frame clones here, not all; method: immunoSEQ multiplex PCR. The sample has 55,000 to 85,000 clones; just over 90% are singletons. Sequenced here: peripheral blood, sampled in the third trimester of pregnancy. The receptor source for this set is a female donor with multiple sclerosis, enrolled in a pregnancy study.

This sequence joins TRBV4-2 and TRBJ2-3; TRBD2 matches 8 bases. Per germline, CDR1 LGHNA and CDR2 YNFKEQ. V trimming: 5 bases; J trimming: 4 bases; junction bases outside the gene matches: 8. This CDR3 spans 15 amino acids. The CDR3 nucleotides are TGTGCCAGCAGCATCTCCGCGGGGGGTCCAGATACGCAGTATTTT. It translates to CASSISAGGPDTQYF.

The rearrangement joins TRBV7-9 to TRBJ1-4; D perhaps matches TRBD1 (6 bases). V gave up 5 bases and J gave up 0 bases, with 10 bases separating them. Germline assignment: CDR1 SEHNR and CDR2 FQNEAQ (reference sequence). This CDR3 region has 15 residues. CDR3 in amino acids: CASSVTGATNEKLFF. CDR3 nucleotide sequence: TGTGCCAGCAGCGTGACAGGTGCAACTAATGAAAAACTGTTTTTT.

This chain connects TRBV18 to TRBJ2-5, with 8 nucleotides matching TRBD1. The CDR3 length is 13 residues. Trimming took 9 bases from V and 5 from J; bases not matched to a gene: 8. Per germline, CDR1 KGHSH and CDR2 LQKENI. CDR3 sequence reads: CASWDRTQETQYF. CDR3 in DNA: TGTGCCAGTTGGGACAGGACCCAGGAGACCCAGTACTTC.

This clone is a singleton in its sample. The chain recombines TRBV10-2 with TRBJ2-7; 8 nucleotides match TRBD2. V dropped 10 bases and J dropped 6; count of bases not matched to a gene: 5. CDR1 is WSHSY, CDR2 SAAADI, per germline. The CDR3 runs to 11 residues. The CDR3 DNA is TGCGCCATAGAAGCGGGAGTCGAGCAGTACTTC. Amino acids: CAIEAGVEQYF.

The chain links TRBV19 to TRBJ2-4; possible D gene TRBD1, 6 bases. The CDR3 extends over 15 amino acids. Germline values: CDR1 LNHDA, CDR2 SQIVND (reference sequence). Deletions cut 1 base from V and 6 bases from J, with 13 bases between. The CDR3 loop reads CASSIGTGLGNIQYF. In nucleotides, the CDR3 is TGTGCCAGTAGTATAGGTACAGGGTTAGGAAACATTCAGTACTTC.

V is TRBV7-9 and J is TRBJ2-3; D is unresolved. The V end was cut by 1 base, the J end by 3 bases, with 11 bases between. CDR3 length equals 15 residues. Germline V CDR1 and CDR2: SEHNR, FQNEAQ (reference sequence). CDR3 protein: CASSLVRLETDTQYF. The CDR3 region has the DNA TGTGCCAGCAGCTTAGTTCGGCTAGAAACAGATACGCAGTATTTT. Looking up the rest from reference TRBV7-9 and TRBJ2-3 gives the full variable domain: DTGVSQNPRHKITKRGQNVTFRCDPISEHNRLYWYRQTLGQGPEFLTYFQNEAQLEKSRLLSDRFSAERPKGSFSTLEIQRTEQGDSAMYLCASSLVRLETDTQYFGPGTRLTVL.

The genes are TRBV28 and TRBJ2-7; 14 nucleotides align to TRBD2. J gave up 5 bases and V 8 bases, and 5 bases lay outside the gene matches. The germline gives CDR1 MDHEN, CDR2 SYDVKM. CDR3 length: 14 residues. The CDR3 loop is CASDGTSGSHEQYF. The CDR3 region has the DNA TGTGCCAGCGATGGGACTAGCGGGAGCCACGAGCAGTACTTC.

J is TRBJ2-3 and V is TRBV28; TRBD2 might be the D (6 bases). The CDR3 runs to 14 residues. Germline values: CDR1 MDHEN, CDR2 SYDVKM. V lost 3 bases, J lost 2 bases, and 9 bases lay in between. In nucleotides, the CDR3 is TGTGCCAGCAGTTTCTCGGGGGTCACAGATACGCAGTATTTT. Protein: CASSFSGVTDTQYF.

The chain has TRBV7-9 and TRBJ2-2; D remains unclear. This CDR3 contains 15 residues. In germline, CDR1 is SEHNR, CDR2 FQNEAQ (reference sequence). Deletions cut 1 base from V and 0 bases from J, with 6 bases between. The CDR3 region has the DNA TGTGCCAGCAGCTTAGTTCAAACGAACACCGGGGAGCTGTTTTTT. Amino acid sequence: CASSLVQTNTGELFF.

The chain links TRBV28 to TRBJ1-2; TRBD1 agrees at 7 bases. CDR3 length equals 12 residues. J was trimmed by 6 bases and V by 5 bases; bases with no gene match: 3. From germline, CDR1 is MDHEN and CDR2 SYDVKM. DNA of the CDR3: TGTGCCAGCAGTGGCGGGACAGATGGCTACACCTTC. This gives the protein CASSGGTDGYTF.

The V gene is TRBV30, the J gene TRBJ1-6; the D is unclear. The CDR3 length is 14 residues. Between the trimmed V and J ends, which lost 0 bases and 10 bases, there was a span of 13 bases. CDR1 is GTSNPN, CDR2 SVGIG, per germline (reference sequence). Here the CDR3 reads CAWSVLGRWSPLHF. The CDR3 DNA reads as TGTGCCTGGAGTGTACTGGGGAGGTGGTCACCCCTCCACTTT. Full variable domain (rest looked up from reference TRBV30 and TRBJ1-6): SQTIHQWPATLVQPVGSPLSLECTVEGTSNPNLYWYRQAAGRGLQLLFYSVGIGQISSEVPQNLSASRPQDRQFILSSKKLLLSDSGFYLCAWSVLGRWSPLHFGNGTRLTVT.

The rearrangement uses TRBV18 and TRBJ2-3, with 8 bases that match TRBD2. CDR1 is KGHSH and CDR2 is LQKENI in the germline V gene. The CDR3 is made up of 15 amino acids. J gave up 6 bases and V 0 bases, and 5 bases lay outside the gene matches. CDR3: CASSPPAGDFDTQYF. CDR3 nucleotide sequence: TGTGCCAGCTCACCACCAGCGGGAGATTTCGATACGCAGTATTTT.

This clone was picked up one time. V gene TRBV7-3 combines with J gene TRBJ2-1, with D possibly being TRBD2 (6 bases). The CDR3 has 15 amino acids. Germline V gene lookup returns CDR1 SGHTA and CDR2 FQGTGA. The V gene lost 5 bases and the J gene lost 4 bases, with 15 bases spanning the gap. The DNA for the CDR3 is TGTGCCAGCAGCCGTGGAGGGGCTGGATACAATGAGCAGTTCTTC. This encodes CASSRGGAGYNEQFF.

V gene TRBV19 combines with J gene TRBJ1-2; D gene unclear. CDR3 length: 14 amino acids. Germline loops: CDR1 LNHDA, CDR2 SQIVND (reference sequence). Deletions cut 6 bases from V and 1 base from J, with 12 bases between. The CDR3 is CASRREGGNYGYTF. The CDR3 DNA is TGTGCCAGTAGAAGGGAAGGAGGTAACTATGGCTACACCTTC.

The chain carries TRBV19 and TRBJ2-7; TRBD2 matches 8 bases. In germline, CDR1 is LNHDA, CDR2 SQIVND (reference sequence). Trimming removed 5 bases from V and 9 bases from J; junction bases left unmatched: 24. This CDR3 region has 18 residues. The CDR3 nucleotides read TGTGCCAGTAGTGGCCAGAGCGGGGGAGTTATCCGCCCCAGGGGGCAGTACTTC. It codes for CASSGQSGGVIRPRGQYF. The full variable domain, rest sourced from reference TRBV19 and TRBJ2-7, is DGGITQSPKYLFRKEGQNVTLSCEQNLNHDAMYWYRQDPGQGLRLIYYSQIVNDFQKGDIAEGYSVSREKKESFPLTVTSAQKNPTAFYLCASSGQSGGVIRPRGQYFGPGTRLTVT.

The rearrangement joins TRBV6-4 to TRBJ2-3; 13 positions match TRBD2. The CDR3 extends over 17 amino acids. The germline V gene encodes CDR1 MRHNA and CDR2 SNTAGT. The V segment lost 6 bases and the J segment 6 bases; nucleotides outside the gene matches: 12. CDR3: CASRKGTSGDLRDTQYF. In DNA, the CDR3 is TGTGCCAGCAGGAAGGGGACTAGCGGGGACCTTCGGGATACGCAGTATTTT.

This chain uses TRBV6-6 with TRBJ1-5; no reliable D call. This CDR3 is 14 amino acids long. Germline V lookup: CDR1 MNHNY, CDR2 SVGAGI (reference sequence). V gave up 4 bases and J gave up 9 bases, with 16 bases separating them. The CDR3 here is CASSFQVPEGPQHF. In DNA, the CDR3 is TGTGCCAGCAGTTTTCAGGTTCCCGAAGGGCCCCAGCATTTT.

This clone was picked up one time. The gene calls are TRBV6-5 and TRBJ2-7; maybe TRBD1 (5 bases). Trimming pared 4 bases from V and 5 bases from J, leaving 15 bases between. The CDR3 sequence is 14 residues long. Germline V gene sequence: CDR1 MNHEY, CDR2 SVGAGI. The CDR3 here is CASSSTQGLHEQYF. The CDR3 coding sequence is TGTGCCAGCAGTTCGACGCAGGGTTTGCACGAGCAGTACTTC.

The rearrangement joins TRBV30 to TRBJ2-1; TRBD2 aligns across 14 bases. J lost 9 bases, V lost 4 bases, and 14 bases had no gene match. CDR3 length: 17 amino acids. CDR1 and CDR2 (germline): GTSNPN, SVGIG (reference sequence). For the CDR3, the DNA is TGTGCCTGGACCCTGTGGCGGACTAGCGGGAGGTCAAGTGAGCAGTTCTTC. Amino acid sequence: CAWTLWRTSGRSSEQFF.

The rearrangement uses TRBV2 and TRBJ1-2; D perhaps matches TRBD1 (5 bases). The CDR3 is 13 amino acids. Trimming took 6 bases from V and 8 from J, leaving 16 bases between them. Looked up from germline, CDR1 is SNHLY and CDR2 is FYNNEI. CDR3 sequence (DNA): TGTGCCAGCAGCCCCAGGGTAGAAGACGGCTACACCTTC. This gives the protein CASSPRVEDGYTF.

With respect to this clone: Germline is not matched at one junction end, which may reflect a read error. This sequence joins TRBV27 and TRBJ1-5, with 8 nucleotides matching TRBD1. From germline, CDR1 is MNHEY and CDR2 SMNVEV (reference sequence). CDR3 length equals 14 residues. Here the CDR3 DNA reads TGTGCCAGCCGTTTGACAGGGGGCAATCAGCCCCAGCATTTT. Amino acid sequence: CASRLTGGNQPQHF.

The V gene is TRBV18, the J gene TRBJ1-2; D remains unclear. Trimming pared 4 bases from V and 5 bases from J, leaving 11 bases between. The V gene's germline CDR1 is KGHSH and CDR2 LQKENI. The CDR3 is made up of 13 amino acids. CDR3 residues: CASSRLSGYGYTF. DNA for the CDR3: TGTGCCAGCTCACGCCTAAGCGGGTATGGCTACACCTTC.

This clone showed up just a few times. CDR3 DNA sequence: TGCGCCAGCAGCGTAGGGGGAGCGAATCAGCCCCAGCATTTT. Protein: CASSVGGANQPQHF. This sequence joins TRBV10-1 and TRBJ1-5; TRBD1 is a possible D gene (6 bases). Germline CDR1 is WNHNN and CDR2 is SYGVQD (reference sequence). This CDR3 comprises 14 residues. V was shortened by 6 bases and J by 4 bases, with 13 bases between the two germline ends.

The V gene is TRBV4-3, the J gene TRBJ1-2; D possibly corresponds to TRBD1 (6 bases). The CDR3 runs to 18 residues. The V end lost 1 base, the J end lost 4 bases, and 22 bases lay between the germline ends. Per germline, CDR1 LGHNA and CDR2 YSLEER. For the CDR3, the DNA is TGCGCCAGCAGCCAAGCGGGCTTGGACAGCTCTAAACCCTATGGCTACACCTTC. Protein sequence: CASSQAGLDSSKPYGYTF.

V and J are TRBV19 and TRBJ1-1, with 7 bases aligning to TRBD1. Trimming took 3 bases from V and 5 from J; bases not matched to a gene: 6. The CDR3 loop spans 14 amino acids. Germline V gene data show CDR1 as LNHDA and CDR2 as SQIVND (reference sequence). CDR3 sequence reads: CASSMTGQRTEAFF. CDR3 sequence (DNA): TGTGCCAGTAGTATGACAGGGCAAAGGACTGAAGCTTTCTTT. Full variable domain (rest looked up from reference TRBV19 and TRBJ1-1): DGGITQSPKYLFRKEGQNVTLSCEQNLNHDAMYWYRQDPGQGLRLIYYSQIVNDFQKGDIAEGYSVSREKKESFPLTVTSAQKNPTAFYLCASSMTGQRTEAFFGQGTRLTVV.

V usage is TRBV7-9 and J usage is TRBJ2-7, with TRBD1 matching 9 bases. The CDR3 totals 15 residues. The germline V gene encodes CDR1 SEHNR and CDR2 FQNEAQ (reference sequence). Trimming cost V 5 bases and J 3 bases; bases outside gene matches: 8. In DNA form, the CDR3 reads TGTGCCAGCAGCGCACCGGGACAGGGAAACTACGAGCAGTACTTC. This encodes CASSAPGQGNYEQYF.

The V gene is TRBV10-3, the J gene TRBJ1-5, with 7 bases lining up with TRBD1. Germline V gene sequence: CDR1 ENHRY, CDR2 SYGVKD. V was pared by 2 bases and J by 7 bases, with 8 bases of the junction left unmatched. The CDR3 sequence is 15 residues long. CDR3 region: CAISEGSGGRQPQHF. DNA of the CDR3: TGTGCCATCAGTGAGGGTTCAGGGGGGCGCCAGCCCCAGCATTTT.

The chain recombines TRBV7-9 with TRBJ2-7, with D uncertain. Deletions cut 2 bases from V and 4 bases from J, with 6 bases between. Per the germline V gene, CDR1 is SEHNR and CDR2 is FQNEAQ (reference sequence). The CDR3 is 12 amino acids. This chain's CDR3 is CASSLSAYEQYF. The CDR3 DNA reads as TGTGCCAGCAGCTTATCAGCGTACGAGCAGTACTTC.

This rearrangement joins TRBV4-1 to TRBJ1-5; D is ambiguous. Germline CDR1 reads MGHRA; CDR2 reads YSYEKL. V was trimmed by 0 bases and J by 3 bases, leaving 12 bases between them. CDR3 length: 16 amino acids. CDR3 residues: CASSQDLILANQPQHF. The CDR3 bases are TGCGCCAGCAGCCAAGATCTGATACTCGCCAATCAGCCCCAGCATTTT.

The V and J genes are TRBV6-6 and TRBJ1-1; D is unclear. The germline V gene has CDR1 MNHNY and CDR2 SVGAGI (reference sequence). With 4 bases removed from V and 2 bases from J, the gap between germline ends came to 5 bases. This CDR3 spans 12 amino acids. This CDR3 reads CASSFLNTEAFF. Here the CDR3 DNA reads TGTGCCAGCAGTTTTCTCAACACTGAAGCTTTCTTT.

The rearrangement uses TRBV5-8 and TRBJ2-4; D possibly corresponds to TRBD2 (6 bases). With 0 bases removed from V and 9 bases from J, the gap between germline ends came to 10 bases. Germline CDR1 and CDR2: SGHTS and YDEGEE. This CDR3 region has 13 residues. CDR3 loop: CASSLEEGSIQYF. Here the CDR3 DNA reads TGTGCCAGCAGCTTGGAGGAGGGAAGCATTCAGTACTTC.

The rearrangement uses TRBV18 and TRBJ1-3; 9 positions match TRBD1. CDR3 length: 16 amino acids. With 2 bases clipped from V and 0 bases from J, the junction kept 2 bases outside the gene matches. Germline-derived CDR1 and CDR2 are KGHSH and LQKENI. This chain's CDR3 is CASSPGQGNSGNTIYF. CDR3 coding DNA: TGTGCCAGCTCACCAGGACAGGGGAACTCTGGAAACACCATATATTTT.